In its sample, the clone carrying this T cell receptor beta chain was seen once. Its antigen is undetermined. Here immunoSEQ multiplex PCR was the method, and the copy in TCRdb shows in-frame clones only, minus some. Of around 130,000 clones in the sample, over 75% were seen once. The sample comes from a study of T cell responses to AZD1222 COVID-19 vaccine. General study points: Unmutated variant regions are reportedly targeted by nearly half of spike-specific TCRs. White British donors predominated, females outnumbered males, and clonal diversity was possibly underestimated.

Both about-4-week and about-12-week second-dose recipients were combined. This CDR3 spans 13 amino acids. V was shortened by 5 bases and J by 3 bases, with 10 bases between the two germline ends. Per the germline V gene, CDR1 is SEHNR and CDR2 is FQNEAQ (reference sequence). The sequenced sample was peripheral blood, obtained 28 days after the second AZD1222 dose. The V gene is TRBV7-9, the J gene TRBJ1-2; the D gene is possibly TRBD1 (5 bases). The source is an adult who received the AZD1222 COVID-19 vaccine. The CDR3 sequence is CASSETADYGYTF. The DNA for the CDR3 is TGTGCCAGCAGCGAGACAGCCGACTATGGCTACACCTTC.